This record concerns one TCR beta chain sequence. The antigen remains undetermined. Profiled with immunoSEQ multiplex PCR; TCRdb holds only in-frame clones, not every one. The sample has fewer than 300,000 clones, approximately 87% seen once. This entry comes from a study of cytomegalovirus exposure and HLA in healthy donors. Overall study results and limits: Usually a TCR sequence was rare, but some public TCRs were found in many donors. The authors confirmed in vitro that a few CMV-associated chains were specific for CMV antigens.

Germline CDR1 reads SGDLS; CDR2 reads YYNGEE. V lost 4 bases to trimming and J lost 5 bases; unmatched junction nucleotides: 3. The CDR3 loop spans 13 amino acids. The sample comprised PBMCs. The chain links TRBV9 to TRBJ1-1, with 9 bases fitting TRBD1. The clonotype comes from a young woman in good health and CMV-seronegative. The CDR3 DNA reads TGTGCCAGCAGCTTTGGACAGGGGACTGAAGCTTTCTTT. It yields the protein CASSFGQGTEAFF.